This is a list of T cell receptor beta chains from one sample in a study of T cell responses to AZD1222 COVID-19 vaccine. The assay was immunoSEQ multiplex PCR, and TCRdb's table has in-frame clones only and misses some. Of 110,000 or so clones in the sample, over 85% were seen once. Sequenced material: peripheral blood, taken on day 0 of MenACWY control vaccination. The receptors originated from an adult in good health. The CDR3 runs from the conserved cysteine through the conserved F or W. A D gene is named only where the DNA matches it firmly. The size field is filled for only some rows; it gives once, few, many or a size class.

J gene: TRBJ2-5; V gene: TRBV7-2; clone size: NA; D gene: TRBD1; CDR3 DNA: TGTGCCAGCAGCCCGGACAGGGGCCAAGAGACCCAGTACTTC; CDR3 protein: CASSPDRGQETQYF
J gene: TRBJ1-6; V gene: TRBV28; clone size: NA; D gene: NA; CDR3 DNA: TGTGCCAGCAGGCCGGGACCGATTAATTCACCCCTCCACTTT; CDR3 protein: CASRPGPINSPLHF
J gene: TRBJ1-2; V gene: TRBV27; clone size: NA; D gene: TRBD1; CDR3 DNA: TGTGCCAGCAGTTACCGGACAGGGGGCAGCTATGGCTACACCTTC; CDR3 protein: CASSYRTGGSYGYTF
J gene: TRBJ2-7; V gene: TRBV12-1; clone size: NA; D gene: NA; CDR3 DNA: TGTGCCAGCAGCCCCTGGACAGGAGGCGAGCAGTACTTC; CDR3 protein: CASSPWTGGEQYF
J gene: TRBJ2-2; V gene: TRBV7-3; clone size: NA; D gene: TRBD2; CDR3 DNA: TGTGCCAGCACCCACTTTGGGGGGGCGAACACCGGGGAGCTGTTTTTT; CDR3 protein: CASTHFGGANTGELFF
J gene: TRBJ2-3; V gene: TRBV7-3; clone size: NA; D gene: TRBD2; CDR3 DNA: TGTGCCAGCAGCTTAAAGGGGGCTAGCGGGGTTAGCACAGATACGCAGTATTTT; CDR3 protein: CASSLKGASGVSTDTQYF
J gene: TRBJ2-7; V gene: TRBV19; clone size: NA; D gene: NA; CDR3 DNA: TGTGCCAGTAGTATGGGACTTTCCTACGAGCAGTACTTC; CDR3 protein: CASSMGLSYEQYF
J gene: TRBJ2-1; V gene: TRBV20-1; clone size: NA; D gene: NA; CDR3 DNA: TGCAGTGCTAGTCATGGACCGGATAATGAGGAGCAGTTCTTC; CDR3 protein: CSASHGPDNEEQFF
J gene: TRBJ1-5; V gene: TRBV7-8; clone size: NA; D gene: NA; CDR3 DNA: TGTGCCAGCAGCCTCCGACGGGGTAGCAATCAGCCCCAGCATTTT; CDR3 protein: CASSLRRGSNQPQHF
J gene: TRBJ1-1; V gene: TRBV5-1; clone size: NA; D gene: NA; CDR3 DNA: TGCGCCAGCAGCTTGGTCGACCTAAACACTGAAGCTTTCTTT; CDR3 protein: CASSLVDLNTEAFF
J gene: TRBJ1-2; V gene: TRBV7-9; clone size: NA; D gene: NA; CDR3 DNA: TGTGCCAGCAGCCTAGACCGGGACAACTATGGCTACACCTTC; CDR3 protein: CASSLDRDNYGYTF
J gene: TRBJ2-2; V gene: TRBV6-5; clone size: NA; D gene: NA; CDR3 DNA: TGTGCCAGCAGTTACGAGGCGAACACCGGGGAGCTGTTTTTT; CDR3 protein: CASSYEANTGELFF
J gene: TRBJ1-4; V gene: TRBV5-1; clone size: NA; D gene: TRBD1; CDR3 DNA: TGCGCCAGCAGTTCGACAGGGGTCCGTGAAAAACTGTTTTTT; CDR3 protein: CASSSTGVREKLFF
J gene: TRBJ2-2; V gene: TRBV9; clone size: NA; D gene: NA; CDR3 DNA: TGTGCCAGCAGCGCAGGGGGGACCGGGGAGCTGTTTTTT; CDR3 protein: CASSAGGTGELFF
J gene: TRBJ2-6; V gene: TRBV10-3; clone size: NA; D gene: TRBD1; CDR3 DNA: TGTGCCATCAGCGGACAGGGTTCCTCTGGGGCCAACGTCCTGACTTTC; CDR3 protein: CAISGQGSSGANVLTF
J gene: TRBJ2-2; V gene: TRBV11-3; clone size: once; D gene: TRBD1; CDR3 DNA: TGTGCCAGCAGCTTCGGACAGGGCGACACCGGGGAGCTGTTTTTT; CDR3 protein: CASSFGQGDTGELFF
J gene: TRBJ2-2; V gene: TRBV7-7; clone size: NA; D gene: NA; CDR3 DNA: TGTGCTAGCAGCCCACTACAGGGCCCGGACACCGGGGAGCTGTTTTTT; CDR3 protein: CASSPLQGPDTGELFF
J gene: TRBJ2-7; V gene: TRBV5-1; clone size: NA; D gene: TRBD1; CDR3 DNA: TGCGCCAGCAGCTTGGGGCCGGGACAGGGGAAGTTGAGCTCCTACGAGCAGTACTTC; CDR3 protein: CASSLGPGQGKLSSYEQYF
J gene: TRBJ2-7; V gene: TRBV10-3; clone size: NA; D gene: TRBD1; CDR3 DNA: TGTGCCATCAGTGACGCCGGGACAGCTCACTACGAGCAGTACTTC; CDR3 protein: CAISDAGTAHYEQYF
J gene: TRBJ2-5; V gene: TRBV6-5; clone size: NA; D gene: NA; CDR3 DNA: TGTGCCAGCACACGGGGCCCCCAAGAGACCCAGTACTTC; CDR3 protein: CASTRGPQETQYF
J gene: TRBJ2-3; V gene: TRBV2; clone size: NA; D gene: NA; CDR3 DNA: TGTGCCAGCAGCTTCACAGATACGCAGTATTTT; CDR3 protein: CASSFTDTQYF
J gene: TRBJ2-3; V gene: TRBV5-1; clone size: NA; D gene: TRBD1; CDR3 DNA: TGCGCCAGCAGCCAGGGACAGGCCCCCACAGATACGCAGTATTTT; CDR3 protein: CASSQGQAPTDTQYF
J gene: TRBJ1-4; V gene: TRBV5-1; clone size: NA; D gene: NA; CDR3 DNA: TGCGCCAGCAGCGTAGACGGTGGGGCCAATGAAAAACTGTTTTTT; CDR3 protein: CASSVDGGANEKLFF
J gene: TRBJ2-1; V gene: TRBV7-3; clone size: NA; D gene: NA; CDR3 DNA: TGTGCCAGCAGCTTACGGATGACAAGTACTAACAATGAGCAGTTCTTC; CDR3 protein: CASSLRMTSTNNEQFF
J gene: TRBJ1-1; V gene: TRBV30; clone size: NA; D gene: NA; CDR3 DNA: TGTGCTCGGGGATTGGCGACTGAAGCTTTCTTT; CDR3 protein: CARGLATEAFF
J gene: TRBJ1-2; V gene: TRBV25-1; clone size: NA; D gene: TRBD1; CDR3 DNA: TGTGCCAGCAGTGAATTGGGCAGGGGGCCGGATGGCTACACCTTC; CDR3 protein: CASSELGRGPDGYTF
J gene: TRBJ2-1; V gene: TRBV19; clone size: NA; D gene: TRBD1; CDR3 DNA: TGTGCCAGTGGCAACAGGGGGGACTCCTACAATGAGCAGTTCTTC; CDR3 protein: CASGNRGDSYNEQFF
J gene: TRBJ2-1; V gene: TRBV3-1/TRBV3-2; clone size: NA; D gene: NA; CDR3 DNA: TGTGCCAGCAGCCAACAGGGTCGGAAGTTCTTC; CDR3 protein: CASSQQGRKFF
J gene: TRBJ1-4; V gene: TRBV27; clone size: NA; D gene: NA; CDR3 DNA: TGTGCCAGCAGTATCCGACAAAATGAAAAACTGTTTTTT; CDR3 protein: CASSIRQNEKLFF
J gene: TRBJ1-5; V gene: TRBV5-6; clone size: NA; D gene: NA; CDR3 DNA: TGTGCCAGCAGCAGAGGACTGATCGGTGGTCAGCCCCAGCATTTT; CDR3 protein: CASSRGLIGGQPQHF
J gene: TRBJ1-1; V gene: TRBV29-1; clone size: NA; D gene: NA; CDR3 DNA: TGCAGCGTTTATGGGGACACCTCGAACACTGAAGCTTTCTTT; CDR3 protein: CSVYGDTSNTEAFF
J gene: TRBJ1-2; V gene: TRBV4-1; clone size: NA; D gene: NA; CDR3 DNA: TGCGCCAGCAGCCAAGGGGCGGGACGGAGGACCTCTGGCTACACCTTC; CDR3 protein: CASSQGAGRRTSGYTF
J gene: TRBJ1-5; V gene: TRBV7-8; clone size: once; D gene: NA; CDR3 DNA: TGTGCCAGCAGCTTAGTCCAGGGACCCAATCAGCCCCAGCATTTT; CDR3 protein: CASSLVQGPNQPQHF
J gene: TRBJ2-5; V gene: TRBV7-9; clone size: once; D gene: NA; CDR3 DNA: TGTGCCAGCACTATGGGGGGTGCCCGAGAAGAGACCCAGTACTTC; CDR3 protein: CASTMGGAREETQYF
J gene: TRBJ1-4; V gene: TRBV6-1; clone size: NA; D gene: NA; CDR3 DNA: TGTGCCAGCAGTGAACTTCAGGCCGTTGAAAAACTGTTTTTT; CDR3 protein: CASSELQAVEKLFF
J gene: TRBJ2-7; V gene: TRBV9; clone size: NA; D gene: NA; CDR3 DNA: TGTGCCAGCAGCGCCGGAGACTATCGGGGGGAGCAGTACTTC; CDR3 protein: CASSAGDYRGEQYF
J gene: TRBJ1-2; V gene: TRBV6-4; clone size: NA; D gene: TRBD1; CDR3 DNA: TGTGCCAGCAGTGACGCGGTGTGGCCAGGGGGCCCCGGGTACTATGGCTACACCTTC; CDR3 protein: CASSDAVWPGGPGYYGYTF
J gene: TRBJ2-5; V gene: TRBV5-1; clone size: NA; D gene: NA; CDR3 DNA: TGCGCCAGCAGCTTTGAGGTGGAGACCCAGTACTTC; CDR3 protein: CASSFEVETQYF
J gene: TRBJ2-7; V gene: TRBV7-9; clone size: NA; D gene: NA; CDR3 DNA: TGTGCCAGCAGCTTAGGTGAAGAGCAGTACTTC; CDR3 protein: CASSLGEEQYF
J gene: TRBJ2-5; V gene: TRBV2; clone size: NA; D gene: TRBD2; CDR3 DNA: TGTGCCAGCAGCTTCGGGACTAACGGAGAGACCCAGTACTTC; CDR3 protein: CASSFGTNGETQYF
J gene: TRBJ2-4; V gene: TRBV18; clone size: NA; D gene: TRBD1; CDR3 DNA: TGTGCCAGCTCAGAGGGACAGCTAGCCAAAAACATTCAGTACTTC; CDR3 protein: CASSEGQLAKNIQYF
J gene: TRBJ2-4; V gene: TRBV5-8; clone size: NA; D gene: NA; CDR3 DNA: TGTGCCAGCAGCTTGGTAGGCAGCTACACAGCCAAAAACATTCAGTACTTC; CDR3 protein: CASSLVGSYTAKNIQYF
J gene: TRBJ1-1; V gene: TRBV5-1; clone size: NA; D gene: NA; CDR3 DNA: TGCGCCAGCAGCCCAGGACGAACTGAAGCTTTCTTT; CDR3 protein: CASSPGRTEAFF
J gene: TRBJ1-2; V gene: TRBV12-3/TRBV12-4; clone size: NA; D gene: NA; CDR3 DNA: TGTGCCACCGTAGAACTTAATGGCTACACCTTC; CDR3 protein: CATVELNGYTF
J gene: TRBJ1-5; V gene: TRBV9; clone size: NA; D gene: TRBD1; CDR3 DNA: TGTGCCAGCAGCGCGACAGGGGATTTCCAGCCCCAGCATTTT; CDR3 protein: CASSATGDFQPQHF
J gene: TRBJ1-1; V gene: TRBV27; clone size: NA; D gene: NA; CDR3 DNA: TGTGCCAGCACGCGGCAGGAGGGCACTGAAGCTTTCTTT; CDR3 protein: CASTRQEGTEAFF
J gene: TRBJ1-5; V gene: TRBV18; clone size: NA; D gene: NA; CDR3 DNA: TGTGCCAGCTCTCAAAACGGTTACAATCAGCCCCAGCATTTT; CDR3 protein: CASSQNGYNQPQHF
J gene: TRBJ2-2; V gene: TRBV9; clone size: NA; D gene: TRBD2; CDR3 DNA: TGTGCCAGCAGCGTAGACGGGGGGGCCGACACCGGGGAGCTGTTTTTT; CDR3 protein: CASSVDGGADTGELFF
J gene: TRBJ1-3; V gene: TRBV3-1/TRBV3-2; clone size: NA; D gene: TRBD1; CDR3 DNA: TGTGCCAGCAGCCAAATGACAGGGCCTGGAAACACCATATATTTT; CDR3 protein: CASSQMTGPGNTIYF